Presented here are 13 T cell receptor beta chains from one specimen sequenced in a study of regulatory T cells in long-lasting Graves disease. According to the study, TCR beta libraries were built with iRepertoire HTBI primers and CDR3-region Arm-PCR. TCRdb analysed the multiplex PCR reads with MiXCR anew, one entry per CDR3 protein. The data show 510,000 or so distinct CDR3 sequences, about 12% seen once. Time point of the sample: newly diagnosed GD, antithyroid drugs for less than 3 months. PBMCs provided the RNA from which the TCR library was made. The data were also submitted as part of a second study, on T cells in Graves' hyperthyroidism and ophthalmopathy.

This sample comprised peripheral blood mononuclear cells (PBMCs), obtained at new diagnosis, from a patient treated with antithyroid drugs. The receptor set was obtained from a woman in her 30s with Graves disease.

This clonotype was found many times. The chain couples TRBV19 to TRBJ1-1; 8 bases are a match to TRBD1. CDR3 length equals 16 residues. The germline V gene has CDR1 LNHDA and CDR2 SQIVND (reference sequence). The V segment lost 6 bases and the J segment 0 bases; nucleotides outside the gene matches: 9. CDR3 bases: TGTGCCAGTAGAAAAGGGACAGGCCAGATGAACACTGAAGCTTTCTTT. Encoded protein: CASRKGTGQMNTEAFF.

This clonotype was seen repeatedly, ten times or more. The CDR3 DNA is TGTGCCAGCAGTGCCCGCCGGGACCGGGATGAAGCTTTCTTT. It is translated as CASSARRDRDEAFF. The V call is TRBV28, the J call TRBJ1-1; D perhaps matches TRBD1 (5 bases). With 5 bases removed from V and 7 bases from J, the gap between germline ends came to 17 bases. Per the germline V gene, CDR1 is MDHEN and CDR2 is SYDVKM. This CDR3 has 14 amino acids.

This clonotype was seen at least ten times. The CDR3 loop reads CASSDSGPGANVLTF. CDR3 bases: TGTGCCAGCAGCGATTCAGGGCCCGGGGCCAACGTCCTGACTTTC. The chain couples TRBV6-4 to TRBJ2-6, with D perhaps TRBD1 (5 bases). CDR3 length: 15 residues. Trimming removed 6 bases from V and 4 bases from J, with 13 bases in between. Germline CDR1 MRHNA, CDR2 SNTAGT.

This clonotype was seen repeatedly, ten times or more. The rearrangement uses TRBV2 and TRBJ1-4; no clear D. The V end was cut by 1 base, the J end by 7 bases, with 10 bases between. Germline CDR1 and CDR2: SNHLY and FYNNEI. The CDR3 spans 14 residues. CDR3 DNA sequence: TGTGCCAGCAGTGAAGGGGGTTGGGGTGAAAAACTGTTTTTT. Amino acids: CASSEGGWGEKLFF.

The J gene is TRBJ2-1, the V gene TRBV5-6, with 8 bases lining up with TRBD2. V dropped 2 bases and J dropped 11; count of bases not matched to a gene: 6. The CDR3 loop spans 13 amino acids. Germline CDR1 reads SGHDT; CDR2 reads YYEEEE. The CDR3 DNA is TGTGCCAGCAGCTTATTTGGCGGGAGGAAGCAGTTCTTC. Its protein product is CASSLFGGRKQFF.

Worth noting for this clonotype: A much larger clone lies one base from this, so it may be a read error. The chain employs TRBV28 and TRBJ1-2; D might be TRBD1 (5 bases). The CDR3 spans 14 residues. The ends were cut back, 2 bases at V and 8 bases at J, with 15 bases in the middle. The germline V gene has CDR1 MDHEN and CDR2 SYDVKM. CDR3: CASSLGRGIRGYTF. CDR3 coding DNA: TGTGCCAGCAGTTTAGGGCGGGGGATCCGCGGCTACACCTTC.

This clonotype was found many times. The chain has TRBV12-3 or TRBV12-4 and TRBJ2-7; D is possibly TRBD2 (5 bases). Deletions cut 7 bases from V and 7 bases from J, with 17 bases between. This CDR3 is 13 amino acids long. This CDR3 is CASTLFTGLEQYF. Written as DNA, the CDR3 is TGTGCCAGCACCCTCTTTACGGGGTTGGAGCAGTACTTC.

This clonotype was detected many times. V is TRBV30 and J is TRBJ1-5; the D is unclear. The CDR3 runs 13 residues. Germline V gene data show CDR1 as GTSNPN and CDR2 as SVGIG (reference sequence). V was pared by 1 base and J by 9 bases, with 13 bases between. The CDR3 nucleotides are TGTGCCTGGAGTGATAATGGTGGAGGGCCCCAGCATTTT. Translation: CAWSDNGGGPQHF.

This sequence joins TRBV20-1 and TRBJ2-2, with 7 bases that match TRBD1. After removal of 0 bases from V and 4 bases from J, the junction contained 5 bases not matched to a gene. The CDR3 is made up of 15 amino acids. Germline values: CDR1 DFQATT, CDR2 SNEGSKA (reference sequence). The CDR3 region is CSARDRRTGTGELFF. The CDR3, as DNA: TGCAGTGCTAGAGATAGGAGGACAGGCACCGGGGAGCTGTTTTTT.

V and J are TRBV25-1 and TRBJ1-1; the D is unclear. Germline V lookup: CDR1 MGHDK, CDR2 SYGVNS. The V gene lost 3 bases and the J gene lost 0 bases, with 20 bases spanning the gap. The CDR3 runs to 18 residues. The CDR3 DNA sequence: TGTGCCAGCAGTGACTCTGACCATTGGGGTACTTTGAACACTGAAGCTTTCTTT. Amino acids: CASSDSDHWGTLNTEAFF.

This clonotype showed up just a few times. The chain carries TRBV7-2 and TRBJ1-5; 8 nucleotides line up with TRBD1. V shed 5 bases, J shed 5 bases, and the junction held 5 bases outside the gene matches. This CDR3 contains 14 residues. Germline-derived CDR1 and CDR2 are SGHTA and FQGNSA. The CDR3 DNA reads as TGTGCCAGCAGCCGCAGGGGGCTGGATCAGCCCCAGCATTTT. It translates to CASSRRGLDQPQHF. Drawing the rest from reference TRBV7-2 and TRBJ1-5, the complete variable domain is GAGVSQSPSNKVTEKGKDVELRCDPISGHTALYWYRQSLGQGLEFLIYFQGNSAPDKSGLPSDRFSAERTGGSVSTLTIQRTQQEDSAVYLCASSRRGLDQPQHFGDGTRLSIL.

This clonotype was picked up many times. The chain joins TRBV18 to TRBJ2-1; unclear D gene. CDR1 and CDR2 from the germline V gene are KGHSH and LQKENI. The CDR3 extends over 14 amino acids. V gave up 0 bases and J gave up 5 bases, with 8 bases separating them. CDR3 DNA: TGTGCCAGCTCACCACCCCTAAGAAACAATGAGCAGTTCTTC. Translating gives CASSPPLRNNEQFF.

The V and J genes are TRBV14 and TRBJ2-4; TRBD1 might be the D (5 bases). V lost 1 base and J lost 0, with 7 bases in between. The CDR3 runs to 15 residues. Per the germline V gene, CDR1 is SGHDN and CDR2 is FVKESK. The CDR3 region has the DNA TGTGCCAGCAGCCAAGCAGGGCTAGCCAAAAACATTCAGTACTTC. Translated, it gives CASSQAGLAKNIQYF.